The sample holds a few counts of the clone carrying this TCR beta chain. No antigen is known for it. Trimming pared 0 bases from V and 0 bases from J, leaving 10 bases between. Per germline, CDR1 DFQATT and CDR2 SNEGSKA (reference sequence). The CDR3 covers 15 residues. These data are taken from a study of response to subunit inactivated influenza vaccine. The study's findings and limits: That few new T cells are recruited by each seasonal influenza vaccination was the authors' suggestion.

TCRdb re-called the RT-PCR reads through MiXCR, storing one row per CDR3 protein. The sample contains some 850,000 distinct CDR3 sequences, 18% of which appear only once. The starting material was PBMCs from blood, obtained 5 to 6 days after vaccination. The clonotype was recovered from a man in his fifties or sixties who received an inactivated influenza vaccine. The V gene is TRBV20-1, the J gene TRBJ2-3, with D tentatively TRBD2 (6 bases). CDR3 residues: CSARELLASTDTQYF. The CDR3 nucleotides are TGCAGTGCTAGAGAGCTCCTAGCGAGCACAGATACGCAGTATTTT.